This T cell receptor (beta chain) was obtained from a study of T-cell memory formation after mild COVID-19. For the study at large: TCR clusters largely stayed donor specific.

TCRdb reanalysed the 5' RACE reads using MiXCR and keeps one entry per CDR3 protein. This table holds a few hundred thousand distinct CDR3 sequences, around 15% found once. V lost 4 bases and J 8 bases, leaving 15 bases between the germline ends. In germline, CDR1 is SGHDT, CDR2 YYEEEE. The CDR3 spans 13 residues. This clonotype was detected only a few times. The sequencing sample was made of PBMCs or a T cell subset sorted from them (not recorded which). V and J are TRBV5-6 and TRBJ1-1; no reliable D call. This TCR was sampled from a man younger than 35 who had mild COVID-19 (a few samples of this study predate the infection). Cell type and time point are not known. The CDR3: CASSTDPGIEAFF. DNA of the CDR3: TGTGCCAGCAGCACCGACCCCGGGATAGAAGCTTTCTTT.